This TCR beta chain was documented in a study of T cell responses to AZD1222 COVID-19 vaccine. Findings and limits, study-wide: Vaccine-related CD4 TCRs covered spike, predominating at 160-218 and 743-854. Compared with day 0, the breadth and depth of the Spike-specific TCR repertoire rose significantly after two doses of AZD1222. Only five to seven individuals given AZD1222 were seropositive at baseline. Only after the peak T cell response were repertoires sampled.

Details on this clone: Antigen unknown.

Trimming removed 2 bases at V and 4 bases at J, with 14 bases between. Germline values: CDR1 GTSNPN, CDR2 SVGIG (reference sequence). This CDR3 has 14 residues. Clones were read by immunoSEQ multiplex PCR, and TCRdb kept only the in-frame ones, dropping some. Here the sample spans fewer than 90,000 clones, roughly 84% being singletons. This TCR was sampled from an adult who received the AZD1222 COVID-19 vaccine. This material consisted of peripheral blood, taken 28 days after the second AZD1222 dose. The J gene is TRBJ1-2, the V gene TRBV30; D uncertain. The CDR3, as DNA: TGTGCCTGGAGTACCCGTGGAGGAGGCTATGGCTACACCTTC. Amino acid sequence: CAWSTRGGGYGYTF.